Below, one TCR beta chain is given with its context. Its cognate antigen has yet to be identified. Per-base qualities were not stored, and no clone one base away is much larger. CDR1 is given as SGHTA and CDR2 as FQGNSA, both from the germline V gene. The CDR3 measures 13 amino acids from cysteine to phenylalanine. This entry keeps only the CDR3 DNA: 39 bases, framed from base 1. V is cut by 6 bases and J by 2 bases, and the space between the germline ends is 11 bases. TCRdb records Illumina HiSeq 2500 as the sequencer. Quantitative 5'-RACE with molecular barcodes was used to prepare TCR beta libraries. The published analysis was carried out like this. Disease-linked TCR variants were identified with a new computational method built on a probabilistic model of VDJ rearrangement. Starting from the raw public reads, TCRdb applied fastp trimming at Q25, assembled clones with MiXCR and retained in-frame beta chains. Records with the same CDR3 protein are collapsed into one entry carrying the most frequent genes and DNA. TCRdb, not the authors, supplied the V and J calls. Within this sample are under 200,000 distinct CDR3 sequences, with 11% of them counted one time only. Of the sample, about 29% is held by the ten largest clones.

The sample belongs to a study of CD8 T cells in ankylosing spondylitis (dated by TCRdb to about 2017). Regarding the research as a whole: T cell receptor beta repertoires were profiled in healthy donors and ankylosing spondylitis patients so that disease-linked TCR variants could be found. In total, the full study cohort was made up of some 100 healthy donors and approximately 24 ankylosing spondylitis patients. Samples of peripheral blood were taken, and for ankylosing spondylitis patients, synovial fluid was collected as well. The paper's findings and limits, for the study overall: Significant enrichment of the disease-linked clones was reported in matched synovial fluid samples from ankylosing spondylitis patients. Some TCR beta motif variants had previously been reported in synovial fluid and blood of reactive arthritis patients, which suggested common disease-initiation mechanisms. A TCR beta motif of 7 or 8 highly homologous amino acid variants appeared characteristic of blood from ankylosing spondylitis patients. The disease-linked clones showed a CD8+ phenotype and occurred at relatively low frequencies in peripheral blood.

This chain is built from TRBV7-2 and TRBJ2-7; the D gene cannot be named for sure. This receptor was obtained from a male donor with ankylosing spondylitis or in good health (not recorded which). Material for sequencing was blood, either unsorted or a sorted T cell fraction (not recorded which). Here is the DNA: TGTGCCAGCAGTCCCTCTCCGGCCTACGAGCAGTACTTC. This gives the protein CASSPSPAYEQYF.